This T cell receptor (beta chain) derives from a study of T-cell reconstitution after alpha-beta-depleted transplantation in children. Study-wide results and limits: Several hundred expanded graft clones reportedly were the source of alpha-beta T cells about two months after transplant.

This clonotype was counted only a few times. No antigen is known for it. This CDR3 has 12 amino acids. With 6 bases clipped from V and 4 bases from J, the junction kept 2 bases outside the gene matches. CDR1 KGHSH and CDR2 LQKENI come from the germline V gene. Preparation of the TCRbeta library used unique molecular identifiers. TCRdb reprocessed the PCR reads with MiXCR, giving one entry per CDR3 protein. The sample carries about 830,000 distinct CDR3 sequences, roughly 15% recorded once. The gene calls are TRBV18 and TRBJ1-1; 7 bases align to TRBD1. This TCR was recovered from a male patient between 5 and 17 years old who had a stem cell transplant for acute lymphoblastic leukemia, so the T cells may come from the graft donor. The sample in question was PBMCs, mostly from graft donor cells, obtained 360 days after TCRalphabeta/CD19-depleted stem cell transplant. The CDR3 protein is CASSTGITEAFF. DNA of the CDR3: TGTGCCAGCTCGACAGGGATCACTGAAGCTTTCTTT.